The 27 T cell receptor beta chains listed next were all sequenced from one sample in a study of early T cells in non-severe SARS-CoV-2 infection. Via MiXCR, TCRdb re-called the 5' RACE reads, giving one row per CDR3 protein. The sample consists of about 83,000 distinct CDR3 sequences, 10% of them appearing once. The specimen was whole blood, collected at baseline. The source is an adult who was a healthcare worker with PCR-confirmed SARS-CoV-2 infection or an uninfected control (not recorded which).

This clonotype was counted many times. The chain uses TRBV20-1 and TRBJ2-3; weak D call: TRBD2 (6 bases). V was shortened by 4 bases and J by 7 bases, with 12 bases between the two germline ends. Looked up from germline, CDR1 is DFQATT and CDR2 is SNEGSKA (reference sequence). The CDR3 has 12 residues. CDR3 nucleotide sequence: TGCAGTGCTACCGGGACTTTTCATACGCAGTATTTT. This encodes CSATGTFHTQYF.

V usage is TRBV28 and J usage is TRBJ2-1; TRBD2 agrees at 11 bases. Unmatched junction bases numbered 12, after V lost 3 bases and J lost 2 bases. CDR1 MDHEN and CDR2 SYDVKM come from the germline V gene. CDR3 length: 19 residues. The CDR3 sequence is CASSFPAMVAGGTYNEQFF. The CDR3 region has the DNA TGTGCCAGCAGTTTCCCCGCGATGGTAGCGGGAGGGACCTACAATGAGCAGTTCTTC. The variable domain in full, completed from reference TRBV28 and TRBJ2-1, reads DVKVTQSSRYLVKRTGEKVFLECVQDMDHENMFWYRQDPGLGLRLIYFSYDVKMKEKGDIPEGYSVSREKKERFSLILESASTNQTSMYLCASSFPAMVAGGTYNEQFFGPGTRLTVL.

The chain couples TRBV4-2 to TRBJ2-1, with TRBD2 identical over 10 bases. Per germline, CDR1 LGHNA and CDR2 YNFKEQ. Trimming took 0 bases from V and 2 from J; bases not matched to a gene: 1. This CDR3 has 16 residues. The CDR3 loop is CASSQEAGGPYNEQFF. The CDR3 region has the DNA TGTGCCAGCAGCCAAGAAGCGGGAGGGCCCTACAATGAGCAGTTCTTC.

This clonotype has more than one count but fewer than ten. This chain uses TRBV5-6 with TRBJ2-5; D is uncertain. The CDR3 covers 14 residues. The V gene's germline CDR1 is SGHDT and CDR2 YYEEEE. V lost 0 bases to trimming and J lost 5 bases, with 11 bases between them. The CDR3 sequence is CASSLDGFRETQYF. The CDR3 region has the DNA TGTGCCAGCAGCTTGGACGGATTCCGGGAGACCCAGTACTTC.

This chain's CDR3 is CASSLDGAGLLAKNIQYF. In DNA, the CDR3 is TGTGCCAGCAGCCTGGATGGAGCTGGGTTGCTGGCCAAAAACATTCAGTACTTC. The chain links TRBV4-2 to TRBJ2-4, with no clear D. The germline CDR1 and CDR2 sequences are LGHNA and YNFKEQ. The ends were cut back, 4 bases at V and 1 base at J, with 20 bases in the middle. This CDR3 contains 18 residues.

Ten or more counts support this clonotype. This chain connects TRBV20-1 to TRBJ1-2, with TRBD1 matching 7 bases. This CDR3 has 14 amino acids. With 3 bases clipped from V and 4 bases from J, the junction kept 8 bases outside the gene matches. Looked up from germline, CDR1 is DFQATT and CDR2 is SNEGSKA (reference sequence). In DNA form, the CDR3 reads TGCAGTGCTAGTGAGGACAGGAGCTTCTATGGCTACACCTTC. This sequence encodes CSASEDRSFYGYTF.

This clonotype was detected a few times. The chain employs TRBV1 and TRBJ2-3; the table's TRBD1 call for D was not verified on the DNA. TRBV1 is assigned pseudogene status. This CDR3 is built from 16 residues. CDR3 DNA sequence: TGCACCAGCAGCCAATTCCGGACAGGGACGACAGATACGCAGTATTTT. Its protein product is CTSSQFRTGTTDTQYF.

The CDR3 DNA sequence: TGTGCCAGCTTACCTGCCATCCCCGGGGAGCTGTTTTTT. Protein sequence: CASLPAIPGELFF. The V and J genes are TRBV6-1 and TRBJ2-2, with D uncertain. Germline CDR1 MNHNS, CDR2 SASEGT. V lost 8 bases and J lost 6, with 13 bases in between. This CDR3 spans 13 amino acids.

This clonotype was observed many times. V usage is TRBV19 and J usage is TRBJ1-5, with 10 bases matching TRBD1. The CDR3 spans 13 residues. The ends lost 8 bases at V and 6 bases at J; junction bases unmatched: 4. The germline V gene has CDR1 LNHDA and CDR2 SQIVND (reference sequence). CDR3 sequence (DNA): TGTGCCAGTTCTGGGACAGGGGCTCAGCCCCAGCATTTT. This sequence encodes CASSGTGAQPQHF.

This clonotype was seen many times. The chain recombines TRBV28 with TRBJ1-5; 7 nucleotides align to TRBD1. This CDR3 region has 15 residues. Germline trimming cut 5 bases from V and 3 bases from J; bases unmatched to any gene: 7. Looked up from germline, CDR1 is MDHEN and CDR2 is SYDVKM. CDR3 coding DNA: TGTGCCAGCAGTCCTACAGGGGCTACCAATCAGCCCCAGCATTTT. Protein: CASSPTGATNQPQHF.

This clonotype was seen repeatedly, ten times or more. This chain uses TRBV27 with TRBJ2-3; D perhaps matches TRBD2 (5 bases). The CDR3 has 16 amino acids. The germline V gene has CDR1 MNHEY and CDR2 SMNVEV (reference sequence). The V gene lost 6 bases and the J gene lost 0 bases, with 16 bases spanning the gap. The CDR3 is CASSPKRVLSTDTQYF. The DNA of the CDR3 is TGTGCCAGCAGCCCTAAGAGGGTACTTAGCACAGATACGCAGTATTTT.

This rearrangement joins TRBV28 to TRBJ2-3; D is unresolved. The CDR3 consists of 13 residues. CDR1 and CDR2 from the germline V gene are MDHEN and SYDVKM. V was shortened by 7 bases and J by 0 bases, with 8 bases between the two germline ends. The chain's CDR3 is CASNQGSTDTQYF. In DNA form, the CDR3 reads TGTGCCAGCAATCAAGGGAGCACAGATACGCAGTATTTT.

This clonotype was seen a few times. This chain joins TRBV6-5 and TRBJ1-2; weak D call: TRBD1 (6 bases). V was cut by 2 bases and J by 7 bases, with 11 bases left in between. The CDR3 loop spans 13 amino acids. Germline CDR1 and CDR2: MNHEY and SVGAGI. The CDR3 is CASSYGGAVGYTF. The CDR3 DNA reads as TGTGCCAGCAGTTACGGGGGGGCCGTTGGCTACACCTTC.

Many counts were recorded for this clonotype. The genes are TRBV3-1 and TRBJ2-3; TRBD2 is a possible D gene (5 bases). Trimming removed 5 bases from V and 1 base from J, with 7 bases in between. Per the germline V gene, CDR1 is LGHDT and CDR2 is YNNKEL (reference sequence). The CDR3 extends over 13 amino acids. CDR3 bases: TGTGCCAGCAGCTCGCGGGGCACAGATACGCAGTATTTT. Translated: CASSSRGTDTQYF.

This clonotype was detected only a few times. The chain couples TRBV29-1 to TRBJ2-7; D tentatively fits TRBD1 or TRBD2 (6 bases each). The V gene's germline CDR1 is SQVTM and CDR2 ANQGSEA. The CDR3 loop spans 17 amino acids. Trimming removed 6 bases from V and 6 bases from J, with 30 bases in between. The CDR3 here is CSVRSQGSHREEVEQYF. In DNA form, the CDR3 reads TGCAGCGTGAGGAGTCAGGGTTCCCACAGGGAGGAAGTCGAGCAGTACTTC.

This clonotype has more than one count but fewer than ten. The rearrangement links TRBV7-2 to TRBJ2-1; TRBD2 is a possible D gene (6 bases). Germline V gene data show CDR1 as SGHTA and CDR2 as FQGNSA. The ends were cut back, 3 bases at V and 3 bases at J, with 9 bases in the middle. This CDR3 region has 14 residues. The CDR3 is CASSLGLNYNEQFF. CDR3 in DNA: TGTGCCAGCAGCTTGGGACTTAACTACAATGAGCAGTTCTTC.

This chain links TRBV5-1 with TRBJ2-3; D gene uncertain. CDR3 length equals 14 residues. Deletions cut 1 base from V and 5 bases from J, with 11 bases between. Germline values: CDR1 SGHRS, CDR2 YFSETQ. CDR3 protein: CASSLSRRVDTQYF. The CDR3 region has the DNA TGCGCCAGCAGCTTGTCGAGAAGAGTAGATACGCAGTATTTT.

This clonotype was detected only a few times. DNA for the CDR3: TGTGCCAGCAGTTACAGAATGGGGGAGCAGTACTTC. Its protein product is CASSYRMGEQYF. The rearrangement uses TRBV6-5 and TRBJ2-7; D is undetermined. The CDR3 has 12 amino acids. Germline assignment: CDR1 MNHEY and CDR2 SVGAGI. Trimming shortened V by 2 bases and J by 7 bases, and 9 bases separated the two germline ends.

The chain has TRBV5-1 and TRBJ1-2, with TRBD1 identical over 10 bases. The CDR3 loop spans 15 amino acids. With V trimmed by 4 bases and J by 4 bases, 7 bases remained unmatched. Germline values: CDR1 SGHRS, CDR2 YFSETQ. The DNA of the CDR3 is TGCGCCAGCAGCCTCGGACAGGGGGTTTTCTATGGCTACACCTTC. The encoded protein is CASSLGQGVFYGYTF.

The chain employs TRBV4-1 and TRBJ2-7; a weak D match, TRBD1 (6 bases). Germline-derived CDR1 and CDR2 are MGHRA and YSYEKL. The V end lost 0 bases, the J end lost 0 bases, and 12 bases lay between the germline ends. This CDR3 is built from 16 residues. The CDR3 coding sequence is TGCGCCAGCAGCCAAGAATGGGACAAGAGCTCCTACGAGCAGTACTTC. The encoded protein is CASSQEWDKSSYEQYF.

This clonotype was counted many times. The gene calls are TRBV7-2 and TRBJ2-1, with D uncertain. Germline loops: CDR1 SGHTA, CDR2 FQGNSA. V lost 3 bases to trimming and J lost 9 bases, with 9 bases between them. The CDR3 length is 12 residues. This CDR3 is CASSFLGTEQFF. CDR3 in DNA: TGTGCCAGCAGCTTTCTAGGTACTGAGCAGTTCTTC.

This clonotype has a count of ten or more. The V and J genes are TRBV29-1 and TRBJ1-3, with D unclear. The V end lost 4 bases, the J end lost 0 bases, and 10 bases lay between the germline ends. There are 14 residues in the CDR3. Germline V gene lookup returns CDR1 SQVTM and CDR2 ANQGSEA. In DNA, the CDR3 is TGCAGCGTTGTTATACCTTTCTCTGGAAACACCATATATTTT. It codes for CSVVIPFSGNTIYF.

This clonotype was observed a few times. V usage is TRBV7-9 and J usage is TRBJ1-2, with no clear D. V was shortened by 1 base and J by 11 bases, with 11 bases between the two germline ends. Germline CDR1 SEHNR, CDR2 FQNEAQ (reference sequence). There are 12 residues in the CDR3. As DNA, the CDR3 is TGTGCCAGCAGCTTAGGGACCGAGCTATACACCTTC. This codes for CASSLGTELYTF.

This clonotype appeared a few times. V and J are TRBV10-3 and TRBJ2-3; unclear D gene. Germline V CDR1 and CDR2: ENHRY, SYGVKD. The CDR3 is made up of 14 amino acids. Trimming stripped 11 bases from V and 3 bases from J, with 18 bases between. CDR3 sequence (DNA): TGTGCCGTAACCTCCAAGAAAGGGACAGATACGCAGTATTTT. Its protein is CAVTSKKGTDTQYF.

This clonotype was picked up a small number of times. The chain combines TRBV9 with TRBJ2-7, with no clear D. The CDR3 has 14 amino acids. Between the trimmed V and J ends, which lost 0 bases and 6 bases, there was a span of 13 bases. The germline V gene encodes CDR1 SGDLS and CDR2 YYNGEE. CDR3 in DNA: TGTGCCAGCAGCGTAGGTATACCCTCCCTCGAGCAGTACTTC. Its protein is CASSVGIPSLEQYF. Full variable domain (missing parts from reference TRBV9 and TRBJ2-7): DSGVTQTPKHLITATGQRVTLRCSPRSGDLSVYWYQQSLDQGLQFLIQYYNGEERAKGNILERFSAQQFPDLHSELNLSSLELGDSALYFCASSVGIPSLEQYFGPGTRLTVT.

The chain couples TRBV6-1 to TRBJ2-1; D is ambiguous. This CDR3 has 14 amino acids. The germline CDR1 and CDR2 sequences are MNHNS and SASEGT. Trimming cost V 8 bases and J 1 base, with 12 bases left between them. The CDR3 sequence is CASYLPSSYNEQFF. The CDR3 DNA reads TGTGCCAGCTACTTACCTTCATCCTACAATGAGCAGTTCTTC.

The chain uses TRBV18 and TRBJ1-3; D possibly corresponds to TRBD1 (5 bases). The V gene's germline CDR1 is KGHSH and CDR2 LQKENI. The germline V and J ends were trimmed by 5 bases and 0 bases, with 14 bases remaining between them. This CDR3 has 16 residues. CDR3 sequence: CASSTGHSPSGNTIYF. The CDR3 coding sequence is TGTGCCAGCTCAACAGGACACTCTCCCTCTGGAAACACCATATATTTT.